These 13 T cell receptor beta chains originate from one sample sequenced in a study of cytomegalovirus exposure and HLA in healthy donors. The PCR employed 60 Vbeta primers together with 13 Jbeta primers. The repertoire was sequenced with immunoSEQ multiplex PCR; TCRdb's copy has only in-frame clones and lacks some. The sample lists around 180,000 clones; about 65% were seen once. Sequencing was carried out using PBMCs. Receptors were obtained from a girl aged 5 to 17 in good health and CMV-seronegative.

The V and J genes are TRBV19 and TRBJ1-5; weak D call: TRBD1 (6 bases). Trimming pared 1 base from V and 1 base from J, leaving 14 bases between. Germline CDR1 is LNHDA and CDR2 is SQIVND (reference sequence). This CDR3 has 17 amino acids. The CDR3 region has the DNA TGTGCCAGTAGTATAGTCCGGACAGCCCTGAGCAATCAGCCCCAGCATTTT. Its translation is CASSIVRTALSNQPQHF.

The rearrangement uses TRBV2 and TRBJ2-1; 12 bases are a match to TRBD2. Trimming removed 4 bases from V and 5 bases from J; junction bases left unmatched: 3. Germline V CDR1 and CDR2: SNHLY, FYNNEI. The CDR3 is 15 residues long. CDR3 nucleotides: TGTGCCAGCAGTGTCCGGACTAGCGGGGACAATGAGCAGTTCTTC. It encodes CASSVRTSGDNEQFF. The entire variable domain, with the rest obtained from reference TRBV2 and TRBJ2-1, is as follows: EPEVTQTPSHQVTQMGQEVILRCVPISNHLYFYWYRQILGQKVEFLVSFYNNEISEKSEIFDDQFSVERPDGSNFTLKIRSTKLEDSAMYFCASSVRTSGDNEQFFGPGTRLTVL.

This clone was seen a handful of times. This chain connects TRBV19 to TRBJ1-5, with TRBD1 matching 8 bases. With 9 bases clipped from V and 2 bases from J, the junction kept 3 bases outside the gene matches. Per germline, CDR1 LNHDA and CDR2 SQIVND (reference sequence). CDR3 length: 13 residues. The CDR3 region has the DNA TGTGCCAGCGCAGGGGGCGGCAATCAGCCCCAGCATTTT. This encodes CASAGGGNQPQHF.

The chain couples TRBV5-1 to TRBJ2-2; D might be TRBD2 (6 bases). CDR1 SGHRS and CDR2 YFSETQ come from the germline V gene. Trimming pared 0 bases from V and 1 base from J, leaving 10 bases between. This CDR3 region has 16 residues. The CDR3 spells CASSLVVGGNTGELFF. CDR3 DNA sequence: TGCGCCAGCAGCTTGGTCGTGGGGGGGAACACCGGGGAGCTGTTTTTT.

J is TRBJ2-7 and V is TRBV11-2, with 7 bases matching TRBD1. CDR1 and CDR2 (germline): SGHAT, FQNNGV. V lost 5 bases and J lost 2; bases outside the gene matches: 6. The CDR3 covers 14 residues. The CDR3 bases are TGTGCCAGCAGCCCCGACAGGGTAACCTACGAGCAGTACTTC. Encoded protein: CASSPDRVTYEQYF. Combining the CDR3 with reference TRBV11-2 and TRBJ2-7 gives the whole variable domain EAGVAQSPRYKIIEKRQSVAFWCNPISGHATLYWYQQILGQGPKLLIQFQNNGVVDDSQLPKDRFSAERLKGVDSTLKIQPAKLEDSAVYLCASSPDRVTYEQYFGPGTRLTVT.

CDR3 amino acids: CASSLLDREIYGYTF. The CDR3 region has the DNA TGTGCCAGCAGCTTACTGGACAGGGAAATCTATGGCTACACCTTC. V usage is TRBV5-8 and J usage is TRBJ1-2; 8 bases match TRBD1. The CDR3 is made up of 15 amino acids. Trimming at V came to 2 bases and at J to 4 bases, leaving 7 bases not matched to a gene. CDR1 and CDR2 from the germline V gene are SGHTS and YDEGEE.

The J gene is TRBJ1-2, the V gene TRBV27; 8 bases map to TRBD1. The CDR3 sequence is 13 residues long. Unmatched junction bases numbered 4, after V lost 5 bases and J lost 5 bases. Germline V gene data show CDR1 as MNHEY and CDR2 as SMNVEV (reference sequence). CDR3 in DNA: TGTGCCAGCAGTCTGACAGGGGAATATGGCTACACCTTC. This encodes CASSLTGEYGYTF.

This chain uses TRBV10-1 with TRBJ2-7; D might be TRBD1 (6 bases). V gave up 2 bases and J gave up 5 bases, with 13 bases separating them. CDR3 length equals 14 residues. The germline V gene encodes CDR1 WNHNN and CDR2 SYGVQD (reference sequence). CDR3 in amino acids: CASSESTGIHEQYF. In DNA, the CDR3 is TGCGCCAGCAGTGAGAGTACAGGGATCCACGAGCAGTACTTC.

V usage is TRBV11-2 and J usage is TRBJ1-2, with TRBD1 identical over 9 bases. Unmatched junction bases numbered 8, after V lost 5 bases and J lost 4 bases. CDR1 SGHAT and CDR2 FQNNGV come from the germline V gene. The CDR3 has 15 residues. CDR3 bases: TGTGCCAGCAGCCTAACCCGGACAGGGGCCTATGGCTACACCTTC. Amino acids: CASSLTRTGAYGYTF.

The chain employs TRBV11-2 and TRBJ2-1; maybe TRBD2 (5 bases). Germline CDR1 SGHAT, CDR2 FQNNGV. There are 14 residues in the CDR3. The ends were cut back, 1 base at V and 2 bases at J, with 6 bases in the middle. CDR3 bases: TGTGCCAGCAGCTTAGGAGGGACCTACAATGAGCAGTTCTTC. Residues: CASSLGGTYNEQFF.

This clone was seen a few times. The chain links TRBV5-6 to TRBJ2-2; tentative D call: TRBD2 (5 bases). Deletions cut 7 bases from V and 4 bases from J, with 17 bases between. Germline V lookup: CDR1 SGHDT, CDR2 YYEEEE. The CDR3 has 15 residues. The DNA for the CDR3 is TGTGCCAGCTTACTAGGGCTAGCTAGCACCGGGGAGCTGTTTTTT. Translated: CASLLGLASTGELFF.

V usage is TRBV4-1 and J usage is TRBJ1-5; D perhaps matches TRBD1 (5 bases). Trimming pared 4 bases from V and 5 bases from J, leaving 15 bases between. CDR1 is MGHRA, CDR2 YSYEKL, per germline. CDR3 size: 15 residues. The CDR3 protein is CASSPGRQPDQPQHF. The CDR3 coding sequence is TGCGCCAGCAGCCCAGGGAGGCAGCCCGATCAGCCCCAGCATTTT.

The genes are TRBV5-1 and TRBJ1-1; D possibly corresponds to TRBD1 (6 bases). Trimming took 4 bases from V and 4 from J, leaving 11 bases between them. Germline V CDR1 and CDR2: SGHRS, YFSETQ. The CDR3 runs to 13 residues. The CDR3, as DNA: TGCGCCAGCAGCCAGGGGCTAAGCACTGAAGCTTTCTTT. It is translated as CASSQGLSTEAFF.